Below are 24 T cell receptor beta chains sequenced from a single sample in a study of Ad26.COV2.S vaccination and SARS-CoV-2 variants. Method: immunoSEQ multiplex PCR; TCRdb's copy keeps in-frame clones and lacks some. Of around 320,000 clones in the sample, over 75% are singletons; the top ten hold around 3.6%. Stated treatment: some 20 received Ad26.COV2.S at low or high dose, single or two shots; 5 received placebo; per-sample allocation not given. Material that was analyzed had been drawn on day 63 after the first vaccine or placebo injection. The sample in question was peripheral blood, obtained in a trial of Ad26.COV2.S vaccine versus placebo. All receptors come from a person aged 18-60 years who received the Ad26.COV2.S COVID-19 vaccine or a placebo.

V is TRBV6-5 and J is TRBJ2-3, with a tentative D call TRBD2 (6 bases). The CDR3 extends over 13 amino acids. Germline V lookup: CDR1 MNHEY, CDR2 SVGAGI. V was pared by 10 bases and J by 2 bases, with 13 bases between. As DNA, the CDR3 is TGTGCCACCGCGGGGCAGATCACAGATACGCAGTATTTT. It yields the protein CATAGQITDTQYF.

The chain employs TRBV7-9 and TRBJ2-2; the match to TRBD1 covers 7 bases. CDR3 size: 15 residues. Germline loops: CDR1 SEHNR, CDR2 FQNEAQ (reference sequence). V shed 5 bases and J 5 bases; nucleotides not matched to a gene: 8. CDR3 nucleotides: TGTGCCAGCAGCCCCAGACAGGGACGGACCGGGGAGCTGTTTTTT. Protein product: CASSPRQGRTGELFF. Supplemented by reference TRBV7-9 and TRBJ2-2, the full variable domain reads DTGVSQNPRHKITKRGQNVTFRCDPISEHNRLYWYRQTLGQGPEFLTYFQNEAQLEKSRLLSDRFSAERPKGSFSTLEIQRTEQGDSAMYLCASSPRQGRTGELFFGEGSRLTVL.

The CDR3 bases are TGCGCCAGCAGCGGATGGACAGGGAGCACAGATACGCAGTATTTT. Translation gives CASSGWTGSTDTQYF. The V and J genes are TRBV5-1 and TRBJ2-3; 8 nucleotides match TRBD1. Germline CDR1 and CDR2: SGHRS and YFSETQ. J gave up 0 bases and V 4 bases, and 4 bases lay outside the gene matches. The CDR3 is 15 amino acids. The variable domain in full, with the rest retrieved from reference TRBV5-1 and TRBJ2-3, is KAGVTQTPRYLIKTRGQQVTLSCSPISGHRSVSWYQQTPGQGLQFLFEYFSETQRNKGNFPGRFSGRQFSNSRSEMNVSTLELGDSALYLCASSGWTGSTDTQYFGPGTRLTVL.

The J gene is TRBJ2-7, the V gene TRBV19; D is ambiguous. Germline V CDR1 and CDR2: LNHDA, SQIVND (reference sequence). Trimming left V 7 bases short and J 0 bases short, with 13 bases between. CDR3 length: 14 residues. The CDR3 reads CASMSGPNSYEQYF. CDR3 nucleotides: TGTGCCAGTATGTCAGGTCCGAACTCCTACGAGCAGTACTTC.

V and J are TRBV28 and TRBJ1-2; D not resolved. Germline CDR1 MDHEN, CDR2 SYDVKM. This CDR3 is 11 amino acids long. V gave up 8 bases and J gave up 4 bases, with 8 bases separating them. The CDR3 nucleotides read TGTGCCAGCGGTCTGTCCTATGGCTACACCTTC. As protein: CASGLSYGYTF.

The chain recombines TRBV5-1 with TRBJ2-2, with D possibly TRBD1 on 5 matching bases. The germline gives CDR1 SGHRS, CDR2 YFSETQ. The CDR3 loop spans 15 amino acids. V lost 0 bases to trimming and J lost 0 bases, with 6 bases between them. CDR3 region: CASSLGQSNTGELFF. The CDR3, as DNA: TGCGCCAGCAGCTTGGGACAGTCGAACACCGGGGAGCTGTTTTTT.

For this clone: Other DNA sequences from this sample encode an identical CDR3 as well. The chain recombines TRBV12-3 or TRBV12-4 with TRBJ1-2; D possibly corresponds to TRBD1 (6 bases). The V and J ends lost 3 bases and 5 bases respectively, with 7 bases between them. The CDR3 runs 12 residues. CDR3 sequence reads: CASSFDRYGYTF. In DNA, the CDR3 is TGTGCCAGCAGTTTCGACAGGTATGGCTACACCTTC.

This clone was counted between two and nine times. The chain uses TRBV4-1 and TRBJ1-6; unclear D gene. V lost 1 base to trimming and J lost 10 bases, with 11 bases between them. Germline lookup yields CDR1 MGHRA and CDR2 YSYEKL. The CDR3 is 14 amino acids. CDR3 nucleotide sequence: TGCGCCAGCAGCCAAGCTCCCACGGGGTCACCCCTCCACTTT. This encodes CASSQAPTGSPLHF.

The chain uses TRBV11-2 and TRBJ2-3, with TRBD2 identical over 7 bases. This CDR3 has 16 amino acids. With 0 bases clipped from V and 4 bases from J, the junction kept 7 bases outside the gene matches. Germline lookup yields CDR1 SGHAT and CDR2 FQNNGV. The CDR3 loop is CASSLDGRGGADTQYF. CDR3 sequence (DNA): TGTGCCAGCAGCTTAGATGGGAGGGGCGGCGCAGATACGCAGTATTTT.

This chain connects TRBV7-6 to TRBJ1-1; D might be TRBD1 (6 bases). The CDR3 is 16 residues long. V was trimmed by 5 bases and J by 0 bases, leaving 16 bases between them. Per the germline V gene, CDR1 is SGHVS and CDR2 is FNYEAQ. DNA for the CDR3: TGTGCCAGCAGCCCAGAGGCAGGGGTTATGAACACTGAAGCTTTCTTT. It specifies CASSPEAGVMNTEAFF.

V usage is TRBV11-3 and J usage is TRBJ1-1; D perhaps matches TRBD1 (5 bases). The V and J ends lost 1 base and 7 bases respectively, with 10 bases between them. The germline V gene encodes CDR1 SGHNT and CDR2 YENEEA. This CDR3 contains 13 residues. The CDR3: CASSLGPGREAFF. The CDR3 DNA is TGTGCCAGCAGCTTAGGACCAGGGCGTGAAGCTTTCTTT. The full variable domain, its missing parts supplied by reference TRBV11-3 and TRBJ1-1, is EAGVVQSPRYKIIEKKQPVAFWCNPISGHNTLYWYLQNLGQGPELLIRYENEEAVDDSQLPKDRFSAERLKGVDSTLKIQPAELGDSAVYLCASSLGPGREAFFGQGTRLTVV.

This clone was observed a few times. Other DNA sequences within the sample encode an identical CDR3. The CDR3 reads CASSSDYEQYF. For the CDR3, the DNA is TGCGCCAGCAGCTCCGACTACGAGCAGTACTTC. The chain uses TRBV5-1 and TRBJ2-7; D gene ambiguous. V was cut by 3 bases and J by 3 bases, with 4 bases left in between. Germline V CDR1 and CDR2: SGHRS, YFSETQ. The CDR3 runs 11 residues. The complete variable domain, with remaining parts taken from reference TRBV5-1 and TRBJ2-7, reads KAGVTQTPRYLIKTRGQQVTLSCSPISGHRSVSWYQQTPGQGLQFLFEYFSETQRNKGNFPGRFSGRQFSNSRSEMNVSTLELGDSALYLCASSSDYEQYFGPGTRLTVT.

In its sample, this clone was seen once. The V and J genes are TRBV2 and TRBJ2-3, with TRBD1 matching 9 bases. CDR1 and CDR2 (germline): SNHLY, FYNNEI. The CDR3 totals 16 residues. After removal of 7 bases from V and 2 bases from J, the junction contained 10 bases not matched to a gene. CDR3 sequence: CASTRTGAAFTDTQYF. CDR3 in DNA: TGTGCCAGCACCAGGACAGGGGCTGCCTTCACAGATACGCAGTATTTT.

The chain combines TRBV18 with TRBJ2-5; tentative D call: TRBD2 (6 bases). The CDR3 runs 14 residues. V was cut by 5 bases and J by 4 bases, with 14 bases left in between. Germline V gene lookup returns CDR1 KGHSH and CDR2 LQKENI. CDR3 loop: CASSATRRAETQYF. The DNA of the CDR3 is TGTGCCAGCTCAGCCACACGGAGGGCAGAGACCCAGTACTTC.

The chain has TRBV3-1 (or the pseudogene TRBV3-2) and TRBJ1-1; no firm D call. V lost 0 bases and J 5 bases, leaving 10 bases between the germline ends. The CDR3 has 14 residues. The germline V gene encodes CDR1 LGHDT and CDR2 YNNKEL (reference sequence). The CDR3 protein is CASSQEASYTEAFF. Written as DNA, the CDR3 is TGTGCCAGCAGCCAAGAGGCGAGTTATACTGAAGCTTTCTTT.

The chain couples TRBV6-2 or TRBV6-3 to TRBJ2-7; no clear D. The CDR3 runs to 11 residues. V gave up 4 bases and J gave up 4 bases, with 5 bases separating them. The germline gives CDR1 MNHEY, CDR2 SVGEGT. The CDR3 coding sequence is TGTGCCAGCAGTTTCTCGTACGAGCAGTACTTC. This gives the protein CASSFSYEQYF.

The V call is TRBV6-5, the J call TRBJ1-5, with D uncertain. Germline CDR1 and CDR2: MNHEY and SVGAGI. The CDR3 has 13 residues. V was clipped by 8 bases and J by 7 bases, with 15 bases between them. CDR3 sequence (DNA): TGTGCCAGCCGAGGATTGGTAGGCCAGCCCCAGCATTTT. Translation gives CASRGLVGQPQHF.

The CDR3 DNA reads TGCGCCAGCAGGACAGCGGACTATAATTCACCCCTCCACTTT. Translating gives CASRTADYNSPLHF. The chain joins TRBV10-2 to TRBJ1-6, with D possibly TRBD1 on 5 matching bases. The CDR3 spans 14 residues. Looked up from germline, CDR1 is WSHSY and CDR2 is SAAADI. V was pared by 6 bases and J by 3 bases, with 9 bases between.

The V and J genes are TRBV4-3 and TRBJ2-5; a weak D match, TRBD2 (7 bases). V lost 1 base and J lost 5, with 20 bases in between. This CDR3 has 17 residues. Germline CDR1 and CDR2: LGHNA and YSLEER. CDR3 in amino acids: CASSQGFRGGRGETQYF. The CDR3 DNA follows: TGCGCCAGCAGCCAAGGTTTTCGCGGGGGCAGAGGGGAGACCCAGTACTTC.

The chain has TRBV6-2 or TRBV6-3 and TRBJ2-3, with a tentative D call TRBD2 (7 bases). From germline, CDR1 is MNHEY and CDR2 SVGEGT. The CDR3 has 15 amino acids. With 2 bases removed from V and 4 bases from J, the gap between germline ends came to 13 bases. The CDR3 bases are TGTGCCAGCAGTTACGCTGGGGGGGCGGCAGATACGCAGTATTTT. This gives the protein CASSYAGGAADTQYF.

The gene calls are TRBV29-1 and TRBJ1-2; D unresolved. Trimming cost V 7 bases and J 8 bases, with 17 bases left between them. CDR1 and CDR2 (germline): SQVTM, ANQGSEA. The CDR3 totals 12 residues. Here the CDR3 DNA reads TGCAGCGCTCAGATCGCCACAAGGGGCTACACCTTC. This encodes CSAQIATRGYTF.

The chain recombines TRBV30 with TRBJ1-2, with TRBD1 identical over 7 bases. Per the germline V gene, CDR1 is GTSNPN and CDR2 is SVGIG (reference sequence). The CDR3 extends over 13 amino acids. Trimming took 2 bases from V and 7 from J; bases not matched to a gene: 7. The CDR3 is CAWSPGGERGYTF. The CDR3 DNA is TGTGCCTGGAGTCCAGGGGGGGAACGTGGCTACACCTTC.

The chain carries TRBV29-1 and TRBJ2-2; D is perhaps TRBD1 or TRBD2 (5 bases each). The V end lost 1 base, the J end lost 6 bases, and 9 bases lay between the germline ends. The CDR3 contains 13 residues. CDR1 is SQVTM, CDR2 ANQGSEA, per germline. The CDR3 loop reads CSVEVVGAGELFF. CDR3 nucleotide sequence: TGCAGCGTTGAAGTGGTGGGGGCCGGGGAGCTGTTTTTT.

The chain employs TRBV5-1 and TRBJ1-1; a possible D gene is TRBD1 (5 bases). The ends were cut back, 7 bases at V and 3 bases at J, with 16 bases in the middle. Germline assignment: CDR1 SGHRS and CDR2 YFSETQ. CDR3 length: 14 residues. The CDR3 region is CASFPLGLDTEAFF. The CDR3 DNA sequence: TGCGCCAGCTTCCCTTTGGGGCTCGACACTGAAGCTTTCTTT. Looking up the rest from reference TRBV5-1 and TRBJ1-1 gives the full variable domain: KAGVTQTPRYLIKTRGQQVTLSCSPISGHRSVSWYQQTPGQGLQFLFEYFSETQRNKGNFPGRFSGRQFSNSRSEMNVSTLELGDSALYLCASFPLGLDTEAFFGQGTRLTVV.